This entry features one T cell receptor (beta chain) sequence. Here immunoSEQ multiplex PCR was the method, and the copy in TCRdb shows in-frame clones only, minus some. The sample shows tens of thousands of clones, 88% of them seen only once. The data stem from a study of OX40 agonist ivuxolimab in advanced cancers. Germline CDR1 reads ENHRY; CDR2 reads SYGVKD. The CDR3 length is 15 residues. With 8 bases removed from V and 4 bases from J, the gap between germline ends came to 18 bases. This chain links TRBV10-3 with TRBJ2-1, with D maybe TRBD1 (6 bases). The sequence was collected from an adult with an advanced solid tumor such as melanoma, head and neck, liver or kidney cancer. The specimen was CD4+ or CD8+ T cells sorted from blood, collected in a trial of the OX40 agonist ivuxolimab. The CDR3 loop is CAIRSGTSSYNEQFF. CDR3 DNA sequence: TGTGCCATCCGTTCCGGGACAAGTTCTTACAATGAGCAGTTCTTC.